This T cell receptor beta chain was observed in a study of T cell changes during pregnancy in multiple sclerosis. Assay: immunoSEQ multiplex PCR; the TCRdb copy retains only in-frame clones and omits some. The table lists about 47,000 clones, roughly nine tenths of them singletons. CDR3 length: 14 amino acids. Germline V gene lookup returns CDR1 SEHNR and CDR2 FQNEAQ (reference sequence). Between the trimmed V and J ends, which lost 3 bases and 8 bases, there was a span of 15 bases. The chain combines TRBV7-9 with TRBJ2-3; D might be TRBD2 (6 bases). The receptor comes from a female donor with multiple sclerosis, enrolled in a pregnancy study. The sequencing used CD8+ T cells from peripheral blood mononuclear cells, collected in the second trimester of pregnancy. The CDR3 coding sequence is TGTGCCAGCAGCTTCCTCGGGACTGAGGGTACGCAGTATTTT. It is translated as CASSFLGTEGTQYF.